This T cell receptor beta chain came from a study of early T cells in non-severe SARS-CoV-2 infection. Study-level background: The input, bulk RNA from unsorted whole blood, was sequenced, and chains were unpaired.

The TCR library protocol attached unique molecular identifiers to the individual cDNA molecules. One entry per CDR3 protein results from TCRdb running MiXCR on the 5' RACE reads. The sample records 43,000 or so distinct CDR3 sequences, roughly 4.2% being singletons. Overall study results and limits: Using VDJdb, the matching emphasized anti-spike CD8 responses while missing private and CD4 specificities.

As concerns this clonotype: As yet, its antigen is unknown.

The trim removed 6 bases at V and 5 bases at J, leaving 12 bases unmatched. Germline lookup yields CDR1 SQVTM and CDR2 ANQGSEA. This CDR3 region has 14 residues. This chain connects TRBV29-1 to TRBJ2-7; 8 nucleotides line up with TRBD1. The TCR comes from an adult who was a healthcare worker with PCR-confirmed SARS-CoV-2 infection or an uninfected control (not recorded which). What was sequenced was whole blood. CDR3 protein: CSVSPRDRGDEQYF. The CDR3, as DNA: TGCAGCGTATCGCCCCGCGACAGGGGTGACGAGCAGTACTTC.